One and the same sample provided the 26 T cell receptor beta chains below, sequenced in a study of shared clonotypes between healthy human individuals. Naivety among CD8 cells was defined by CD45RO negativity and positive CCR7 selection, thereby excluding terminally differentiated effector memory CD45RA+ cells. Clones were sequenced by immunoSEQ multiplex PCR, and TCRdb holds only the in-frame ones, with some missing. The sample shows nearly 2 million clones, less than 95% of them seen only once. Sequenced: naive CD8+ T cells sorted from blood. The receptors originated from a young man in good health.

Remarks on this clone: The same CDR3 arises from other DNA sequences in this sample as well. The chain links TRBV20-1 to TRBJ2-1; no clear D. Germline CDR1 and CDR2: DFQATT and SNEGSKA (reference sequence). The CDR3 covers 10 residues. The CDR3 region has the DNA TGCAGCGCCCTTTACAATGAGCAGTTCTTC. This codes for CSALYNEQFF.

Only one count was recorded for this clone. The sample has other DNA sequences that encode this CDR3 too. The rearrangement links TRBV7-9 to TRBJ2-7; D call uncertain. There are 12 residues in the CDR3. The ends were cut back, 1 base at V and 6 bases at J, with 7 bases in the middle. Germline CDR1 is SEHNR and CDR2 is FQNEAQ (reference sequence). The CDR3 DNA follows: TGTGCCAGCAGCTTAGGGCCGAGCGAGCAGTACTTC. Translated, it gives CASSLGPSEQYF.

The table lists this clone with a count of one. V is TRBV9 and J is TRBJ2-7, with a weak D call TRBD2 (6 bases). The V end was cut by 4 bases, the J end by 5 bases, with 19 bases between. Germline-derived CDR1 and CDR2 are SGDLS and YYNGEE. The CDR3 extends over 15 amino acids. The CDR3 DNA follows: TGTGCCAGCAGCCCTCTGGGCGGAGGGTCTGACGAGCAGTACTTC. It is translated as CASSPLGGGSDEQYF.

This rearrangement joins TRBV7-9 to TRBJ1-1; TRBD1 might be the D (5 bases). The CDR3 sequence is 14 residues long. The germline CDR1 and CDR2 sequences are SEHNR and FQNEAQ (reference sequence). V shed 1 base and J shed 2 bases, with 8 bases lying between them. CDR3 residues: CASSLGGFNTEAFF. As DNA, the CDR3 is TGTGCCAGCAGCTTAGGGGGGTTTAACACTGAAGCTTTCTTT.

J is TRBJ1-2 and V is TRBV6-5; D not certain. Germline CDR1 reads MNHEY; CDR2 reads SVGAGI. V gave up 6 bases and J gave up 2 bases, with 10 bases separating them. CDR3 length: 13 residues. The CDR3 DNA reads TGTGCCAGCAGCCTACTTTTAAACTATGGCTACACCTTC. Protein sequence: CASSLLLNYGYTF.

J is TRBJ1-6 and V is TRBV6-6; tentatively, D is TRBD1 (6 bases). Germline loops: CDR1 MNHNY, CDR2 SVGAGI (reference sequence). Trimming left V 2 bases short and J 10 bases short, with 12 bases between. The CDR3 length is 14 residues. CDR3 DNA sequence: TGTGCCAGCAGTTACGCAGGGGTTGGGTCACCCCTCCACTTT. It specifies CASSYAGVGSPLHF.

V is TRBV7-9 and J is TRBJ2-7, with 9 bases fitting TRBD1. V dropped 1 base and J dropped 3; count of bases not matched to a gene: 7. CDR3 length equals 16 residues. Germline assignment: CDR1 SEHNR and CDR2 FQNEAQ (reference sequence). Here the CDR3 reads CASSLEGGQGHYEQYF. The CDR3 nucleotides are TGTGCCAGCAGCTTAGAAGGGGGACAGGGCCACTACGAGCAGTACTTC.

The chain joins TRBV7-8 to TRBJ2-7; TRBD2 is a possible D gene (6 bases). V was pared by 1 base and J by 6 bases, with 13 bases between. The CDR3 has 14 amino acids. The germline V gene has CDR1 SGHVS and CDR2 FQNEAQ. CDR3 amino acids: CASSLVGGISEQYF. The CDR3 coding sequence is TGTGCCAGCAGCTTAGTGGGGGGAATCTCCGAGCAGTACTTC.

CDR3 nucleotide sequence: TGTGCCTGTTCCGGGACAGGGGCTGGCGAGCAGTACTTC. It is translated as CACSGTGAGEQYF. J is TRBJ2-7 and V is TRBV30, with 10 bases matching TRBD1. The V segment lost 6 bases and the J segment 6 bases; nucleotides outside the gene matches: 8. CDR3 length: 13 residues. Looked up from germline, CDR1 is GTSNPN and CDR2 is SVGIG (reference sequence).

The chain carries TRBV28 and TRBJ2-1; 8 bases agree with TRBD1. J lost 8 bases, V lost 3 bases, and 12 bases had no gene match. Germline V CDR1 and CDR2: MDHEN, SYDVKM. The CDR3 runs to 16 residues. In DNA, the CDR3 is TGTGCCAGCAGTTTGGCGTCGCCAGGGGGCGGGTATGAGCAGTTCTTC. This translates into CASSLASPGGGYEQFF.

The J gene is TRBJ2-7, the V gene TRBV10-2; D possibly corresponds to TRBD2 (5 bases). With 10 bases removed from V and 7 bases from J, the gap between germline ends came to 14 bases. Germline lookup yields CDR1 WSHSY and CDR2 SAAADI. The CDR3 is 11 residues long. The CDR3 region has the DNA TGCGCCACCCAGCAACCGGGAGAGCAGTACTTC. Translated, it gives CATQQPGEQYF.

The chain uses TRBV7-9 and TRBJ1-1, with no clear D. The CDR3 runs to 15 residues. Looked up from germline, CDR1 is SEHNR and CDR2 is FQNEAQ (reference sequence). The V end lost 5 bases, the J end lost 4 bases, and 17 bases lay between the germline ends. The CDR3 spells CASSPPRLPGTEAFF. The CDR3 nucleotides are TGTGCCAGCAGCCCCCCCCGGCTCCCGGGCACTGAAGCTTTCTTT.

Concerning this clone: The same CDR3 can be traced to other DNA sequences in this sample. The CDR3 loop is CASSYSTGNEQYF. The CDR3 DNA follows: TGTGCCAGCAGTTACTCCACAGGGAACGAGCAGTACTTC. The chain couples TRBV6-6 to TRBJ2-7; D might be TRBD1 (6 bases). This CDR3 has 13 residues. The germline V and J ends were trimmed by 0 bases and 5 bases, with 8 bases remaining between them. The germline gives CDR1 MNHNY, CDR2 SVGAGI (reference sequence).

The chain has TRBV4-3 and TRBJ2-7, with TRBD2 as a possible D gene (7 bases). There are 15 residues in the CDR3. Trimming removed 0 bases from V and 6 bases from J, with 15 bases in between. Germline-derived CDR1 and CDR2 are LGHNA and YSLEER. CDR3 residues: CASSQDLGGRREQYF. The CDR3 DNA reads TGCGCCAGCAGCCAAGATCTGGGGGGGCGCCGCGAGCAGTACTTC.

The chain uses TRBV5-4 and TRBJ1-2, with TRBD1 matching over 7 bases. The CDR3 totals 14 residues. Germline V lookup: CDR1 SGHNT, CDR2 YYREEE (reference sequence). Trimming took 6 bases from V and 7 from J; bases not matched to a gene: 12. This CDR3 is CASTDRESIIGYTF. Here the CDR3 DNA reads TGTGCCAGCACCGACAGGGAGAGTATAATTGGCTACACCTTC. Based on the CDR3 plus reference TRBV5-4 and TRBJ1-2, the full variable domain is ETGVTQSPTHLIKTRGQQVTLRCSSQSGHNTVSWYQQALGQGPQFIFQYYREEENGRGNFPPRFSGLQFPNYSSELNVNALELDDSALYLCASTDRESIIGYTFGSGTRLTVV.

Worth noting for this clone: The same CDR3 arises from other DNA sequences in this sample as well. This chain links TRBV6-6 with TRBJ2-7; D is unclear. CDR1 is MNHNY and CDR2 is SVGAGI in the germline V gene (reference sequence). V was cut by 2 bases and J by 1 base, with 6 bases left in between. The CDR3 spans 13 residues. This CDR3 reads CASSYIGSYEQYF. CDR3 DNA: TGTGCCAGCAGTTACATAGGGTCCTACGAGCAGTACTTC.

This rearrangement joins TRBV9 to TRBJ1-2; the match to TRBD1 covers 7 bases. This CDR3 is built from 15 residues. Germline CDR1 is SGDLS and CDR2 is YYNGEE. V was pared by 3 bases and J by 3 bases, with 8 bases of the junction left unmatched. CDR3 DNA sequence: TGTGCCAGCAGCGCTCAGGGGGATCCCTACTATGGCTACACCTTC. Its translation: CASSAQGDPYYGYTF.

About this clone: The sample contains more than one DNA sequence encoding this CDR3. The chain is built from TRBV9 and TRBJ2-7, with 7 nucleotides matching TRBD1. Germline assignment: CDR1 SGDLS and CDR2 YYNGEE. The V segment lost 0 bases and the J segment 3 bases; nucleotides outside the gene matches: 6. The CDR3 has 15 amino acids. For the CDR3, the DNA is TGTGCCAGCAGCGTAGCTTCAGGGGGTTTCTACGAGCAGTACTTC. This sequence encodes CASSVASGGFYEQYF.

V is TRBV5-6 and J is TRBJ2-7; 10 bases agree with TRBD2. The junction had 8 bases not matched to a gene; V was cut back by 4 bases and J by 4 bases. This CDR3 contains 15 residues. From germline, CDR1 is SGHDT and CDR2 YYEEEE. CDR3 DNA sequence: TGTGCCAGCAGCCCCGGACTAGCGGAGCTTTACGAGCAGTACTTC. It specifies CASSPGLAELYEQYF.

The genes are TRBV7-2 and TRBJ1-1; the D is unclear. There are 14 residues in the CDR3. Per germline, CDR1 SGHTA and CDR2 FQGNSA. The V gene lost 4 bases and the J gene lost 3 bases, with 12 bases spanning the gap. CDR3: CASSSPWADTEAFF. The DNA of the CDR3 is TGTGCCAGCAGCTCCCCATGGGCTGACACTGAAGCTTTCTTT.

The chain uses TRBV19 and TRBJ2-7; D may be TRBD1 (5 bases). Trimming cost V 2 bases and J 3 bases, with 11 bases left between them. This CDR3 has 14 amino acids. From germline, CDR1 is LNHDA and CDR2 SQIVND (reference sequence). The CDR3 loop is CASSITGAYYEQYF. The CDR3 nucleotides read TGTGCCAGTAGTATAACAGGAGCCTACTACGAGCAGTACTTC.

This chain connects TRBV4-1 to TRBJ1-2; D is ambiguous. Germline CDR1 is MGHRA and CDR2 is YSYEKL. V shed 2 bases and J shed 12 bases, with 16 bases lying between them. The CDR3 totals 13 residues. The CDR3 is CASSQRQTSGHTF. The CDR3 nucleotides are TGCGCCAGCAGCCAAAGGCAGACCTCCGGCCACACCTTC.

V is TRBV13 and J is TRBJ1-1; 8 nucleotides agree with TRBD1. In germline, CDR1 is PRHDT, CDR2 FYEKMQ (reference sequence). The J segment lost 4 bases and the V segment lost 6 bases, leaving 4 bases of the junction unmatched. The CDR3 contains 13 residues. The CDR3 is CASSFGQGTEAFF. CDR3 in DNA: TGTGCCAGCAGTTTCGGACAGGGCACTGAAGCTTTCTTT. The whole variable domain, filled in from reference TRBV13 and TRBJ1-1, reads AAGVIQSPRHLIKEKRETATLKCYPIPRHDTVYWYQQGPGQDPQFLISFYEKMQSDKGSIPDRFSAQQFSDYHSELNMSSLELGDSALYFCASSFGQGTEAFFGQGTRLTVV.

CDR3 in amino acids: CALGRDITYEQYF. The CDR3 coding sequence is TGTGCCTTAGGGCGGGACATCACCTACGAGCAGTACTTC. This chain connects TRBV6-1 to TRBJ2-7, with D perhaps assigned TRBD1 or TRBD2 (6 bases each). V was cut by 11 bases and J by 2 bases, with 16 bases left in between. The germline V gene encodes CDR1 MNHNS and CDR2 SASEGT. The CDR3 is 13 residues long.

This clone was seen a single time. V and J are TRBV27 and TRBJ2-7, with D maybe TRBD2 (6 bases). There are 12 residues in the CDR3. Germline CDR1 MNHEY, CDR2 SMNVEV (reference sequence). With 8 bases removed from V and 1 base from J, the gap between germline ends came to 9 bases. The CDR3 bases are TGTGCCAGCTCCGGGACTTCCTACGAGCAGTACTTC. Translated: CASSGTSYEQYF.

The chain combines TRBV6-5 with TRBJ2-2, with D tentatively TRBD1 (5 bases). The CDR3 extends over 14 amino acids. Looked up from germline, CDR1 is MNHEY and CDR2 is SVGAGI. V lost 6 bases and J 5 bases, leaving 13 bases between the germline ends. CDR3 bases: TGTGCCAGCAGAAACCCCCAGGGAACCGGGGAGCTGTTTTTT. Protein sequence: CASRNPQGTGELFF.